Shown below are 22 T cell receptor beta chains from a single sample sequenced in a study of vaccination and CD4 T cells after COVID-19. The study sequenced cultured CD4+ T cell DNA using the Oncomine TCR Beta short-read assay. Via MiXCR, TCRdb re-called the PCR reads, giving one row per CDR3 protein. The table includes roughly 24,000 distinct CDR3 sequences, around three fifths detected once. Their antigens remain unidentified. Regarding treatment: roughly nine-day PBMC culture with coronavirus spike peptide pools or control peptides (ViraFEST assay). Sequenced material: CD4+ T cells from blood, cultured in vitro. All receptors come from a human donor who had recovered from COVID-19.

In DNA form, the CDR3 reads TGTGCCAGCAGCTTAGCCGCGGTAGGGATGAACACTGAAGCTTTCTTT. Translation: CASSLAAVGMNTEAFF. This chain connects TRBV7-2 to TRBJ1-1; D remains unclear. Trimming pared 0 bases from V and 0 bases from J, leaving 11 bases between. The CDR3 totals 16 residues. CDR1 and CDR2 from the germline V gene are SGHTA and FQGNSA.

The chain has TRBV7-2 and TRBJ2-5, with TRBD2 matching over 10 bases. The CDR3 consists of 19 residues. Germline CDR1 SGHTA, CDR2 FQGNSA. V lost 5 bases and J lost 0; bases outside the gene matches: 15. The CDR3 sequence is CASSPKISGRPQYQETQYF. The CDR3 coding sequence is TGTGCCAGCAGCCCCAAAATTAGCGGGAGGCCCCAGTACCAAGAGACCCAGTACTTC.

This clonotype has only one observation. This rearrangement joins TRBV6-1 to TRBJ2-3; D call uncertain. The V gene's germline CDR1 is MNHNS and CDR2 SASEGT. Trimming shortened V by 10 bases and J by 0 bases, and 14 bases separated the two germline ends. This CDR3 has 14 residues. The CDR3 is CATRSPQSTDTQYF. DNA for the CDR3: TGTGCCACCAGATCCCCCCAGAGCACAGATACGCAGTATTTT.

The CDR3 here is CSALGLAGSYEQYF. CDR3 DNA sequence: TGCAGTGCCTTAGGACTAGCGGGATCCTACGAGCAGTACTTC. The genes are TRBV20-1 and TRBJ2-7; 12 bases are a match to TRBD2. V trimming: 6 bases; J trimming: 1 base; junction bases outside the gene matches: 4. CDR1 DFQATT and CDR2 SNEGSKA come from the germline V gene (reference sequence). This CDR3 is built from 14 residues.

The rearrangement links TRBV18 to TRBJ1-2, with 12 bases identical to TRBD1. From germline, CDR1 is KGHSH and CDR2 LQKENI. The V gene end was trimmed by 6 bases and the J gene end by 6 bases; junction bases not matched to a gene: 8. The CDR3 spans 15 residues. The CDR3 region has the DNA TGTGCCAGCTCGCCTGGGACAGGGGGCTTCGATGGCTACACCTTC. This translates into CASSPGTGGFDGYTF.

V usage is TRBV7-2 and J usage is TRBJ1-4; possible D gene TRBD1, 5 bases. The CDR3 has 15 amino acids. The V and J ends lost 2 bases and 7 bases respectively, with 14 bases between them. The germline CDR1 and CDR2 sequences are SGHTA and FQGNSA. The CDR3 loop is CASSLSRGPGEKLFF. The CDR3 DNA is TGTGCCAGCAGCTTAAGTAGGGGTCCTGGTGAAAAACTGTTTTTT.

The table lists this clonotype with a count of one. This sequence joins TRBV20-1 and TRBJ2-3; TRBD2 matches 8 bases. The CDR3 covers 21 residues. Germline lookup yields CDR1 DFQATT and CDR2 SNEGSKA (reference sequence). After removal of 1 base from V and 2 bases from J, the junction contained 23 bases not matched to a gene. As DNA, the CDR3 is TGCAGTGCTAGAGCACGTGGGGTAGCGGGAAGCACTAGCACAGACACAGATACGCAGTATTTT. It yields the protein CSARARGVAGSTSTDTDTQYF.

As DNA, the CDR3 is TGTGCCAGCACCCGACAGGGGATCGCTGAAGCTTTCTTT. Its translation: CASTRQGIAEAFF. This chain uses TRBV6-1 with TRBJ1-1; TRBD1 aligns across 8 bases. The V and J ends lost 7 bases and 6 bases, in that order; junction bases with no gene match: 7. In germline, CDR1 is MNHNS, CDR2 SASEGT. CDR3 length: 13 amino acids.

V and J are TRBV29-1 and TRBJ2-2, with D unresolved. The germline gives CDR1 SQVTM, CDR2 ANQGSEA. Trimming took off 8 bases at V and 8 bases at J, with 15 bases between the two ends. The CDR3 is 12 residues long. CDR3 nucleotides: TGCAGCTCGGGTTCTGGATCGGGGGAGCTGTTTTTT. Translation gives CSSGSGSGELFF.

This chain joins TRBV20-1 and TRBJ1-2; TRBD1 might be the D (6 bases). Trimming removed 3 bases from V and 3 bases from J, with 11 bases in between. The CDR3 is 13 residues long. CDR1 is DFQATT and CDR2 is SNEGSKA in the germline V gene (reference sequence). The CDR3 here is CSARQGLDYGYTF. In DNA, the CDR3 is TGCAGTGCTAGGCAGGGGCTAGACTATGGCTACACCTTC.

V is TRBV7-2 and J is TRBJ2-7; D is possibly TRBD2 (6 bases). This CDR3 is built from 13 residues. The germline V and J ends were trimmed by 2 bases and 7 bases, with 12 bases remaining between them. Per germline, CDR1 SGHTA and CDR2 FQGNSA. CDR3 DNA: TGTGCCAGCAGCTTAAGTCGGGAGTGGGAGCAGTACTTC. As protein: CASSLSREWEQYF.

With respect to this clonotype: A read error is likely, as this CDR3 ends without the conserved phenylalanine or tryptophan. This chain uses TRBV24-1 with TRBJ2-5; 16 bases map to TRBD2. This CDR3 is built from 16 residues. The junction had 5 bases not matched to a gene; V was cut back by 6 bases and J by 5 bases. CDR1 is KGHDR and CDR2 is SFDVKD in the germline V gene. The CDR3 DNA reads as TGTGCCACCAGTCCGGGACTAGCGGGAGGGGGGGAGACCCAGTACTTG. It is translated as CATSPGLAGGGETQYL.

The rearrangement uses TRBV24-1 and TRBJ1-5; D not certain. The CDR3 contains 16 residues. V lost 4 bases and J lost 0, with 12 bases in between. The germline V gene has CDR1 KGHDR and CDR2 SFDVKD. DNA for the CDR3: TGTGCCACCAGTGACACTCGTCTCGGTAGCAATCAGCCCCAGCATTTT. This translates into CATSDTRLGSNQPQHF.

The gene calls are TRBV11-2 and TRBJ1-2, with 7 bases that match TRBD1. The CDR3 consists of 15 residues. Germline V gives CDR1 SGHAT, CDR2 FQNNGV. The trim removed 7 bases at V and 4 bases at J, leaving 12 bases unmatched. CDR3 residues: CASTADRATIYGYTF. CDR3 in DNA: TGTGCCAGCACTGCCGACAGGGCCACTATCTATGGCTACACCTTC.

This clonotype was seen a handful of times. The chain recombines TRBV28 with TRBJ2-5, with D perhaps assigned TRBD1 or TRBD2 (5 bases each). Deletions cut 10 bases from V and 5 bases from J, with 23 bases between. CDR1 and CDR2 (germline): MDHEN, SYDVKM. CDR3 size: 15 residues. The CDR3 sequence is CATSLRGPYSETQYF. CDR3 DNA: TGTGCCACCTCCCTGAGGGGACCCTACTCCGAGACCCAGTACTTC.

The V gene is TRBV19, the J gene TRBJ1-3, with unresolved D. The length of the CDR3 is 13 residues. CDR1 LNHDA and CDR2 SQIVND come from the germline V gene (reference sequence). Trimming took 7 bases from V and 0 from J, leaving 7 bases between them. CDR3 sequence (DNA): TGTGCCAGTAAACGGGACTCTGGAAACACCATATATTTT. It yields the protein CASKRDSGNTIYF. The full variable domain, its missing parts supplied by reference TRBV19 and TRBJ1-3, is DGGITQSPKYLFRKEGQNVTLSCEQNLNHDAMYWYRQDPGQGLRLIYYSQIVNDFQKGDIAEGYSVSREKKESFPLTVTSAQKNPTAFYLCASKRDSGNTIYFGEGSWLTVV.

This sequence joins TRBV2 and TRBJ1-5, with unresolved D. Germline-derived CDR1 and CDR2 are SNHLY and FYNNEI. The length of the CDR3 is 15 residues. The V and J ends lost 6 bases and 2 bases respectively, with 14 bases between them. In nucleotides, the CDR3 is TGTGCCAGCAGGGCCGGGGAAGGCGGCAATCAGCCCCAGCATTTT. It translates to CASRAGEGGNQPQHF.

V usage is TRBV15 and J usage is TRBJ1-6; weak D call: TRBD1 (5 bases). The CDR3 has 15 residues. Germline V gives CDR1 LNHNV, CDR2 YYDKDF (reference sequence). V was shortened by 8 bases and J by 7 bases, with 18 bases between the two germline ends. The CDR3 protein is CATSSLRWGNSPLHF. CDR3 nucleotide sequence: TGTGCCACCTCGTCCCTTCGGTGGGGCAATTCACCCCTCCACTTT.

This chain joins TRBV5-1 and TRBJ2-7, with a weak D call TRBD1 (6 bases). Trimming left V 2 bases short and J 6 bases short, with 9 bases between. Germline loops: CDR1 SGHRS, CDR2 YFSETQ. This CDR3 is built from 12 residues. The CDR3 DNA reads TGCGCCAGCAGCTTCATCAGGGGCGAGCAGTACTTC. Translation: CASSFIRGEQYF.

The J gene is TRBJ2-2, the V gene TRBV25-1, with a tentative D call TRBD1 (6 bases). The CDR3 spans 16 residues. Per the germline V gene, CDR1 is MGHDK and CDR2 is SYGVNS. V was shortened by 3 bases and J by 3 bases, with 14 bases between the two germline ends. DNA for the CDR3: TGTGCCAGCAGTGATCCTCAGGGGTGGGACACCGGGGAGCTGTTTTTT. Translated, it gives CASSDPQGWDTGELFF.

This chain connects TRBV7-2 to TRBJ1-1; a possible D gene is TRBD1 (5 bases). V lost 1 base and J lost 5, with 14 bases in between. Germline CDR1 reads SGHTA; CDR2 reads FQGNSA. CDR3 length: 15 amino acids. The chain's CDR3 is CASSLVVGVGTEAFF. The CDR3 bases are TGTGCCAGCAGCTTAGTAGTGGGGGTGGGGACTGAAGCTTTCTTT.

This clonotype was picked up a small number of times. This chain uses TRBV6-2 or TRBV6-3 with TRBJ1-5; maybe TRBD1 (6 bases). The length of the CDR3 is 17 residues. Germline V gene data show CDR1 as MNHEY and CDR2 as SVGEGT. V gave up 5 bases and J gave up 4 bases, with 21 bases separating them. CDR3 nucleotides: TGTGCCAGCAGTAGTACAAGGGGGGAGGAGATAAATCAGCCCCAGCATTTT. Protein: CASSSTRGEEINQPQHF.